This TCR beta chain was obtained from a study of molecular identifiers for immune sequencing clone quantification. Broader study findings: Among 800,000 to 1,000,000 naive cells, spiked Jurkat TCR RNA from a single cell was reportedly detectable.

At least ten counts were recorded for this clonotype. Its cognate antigen is unknown. TCRdb called the PCR reads again in MiXCR, with one record for every CDR3 protein. The table lists roughly 630,000 distinct CDR3 sequences, around 25% of them singletons. This clonotype was obtained from a human donor in good health. Some libraries in this study had Jurkat cell RNA spiked in. Source material: naive CD8+ T cells from blood, with Jurkat cell RNA spiked in. Subset indicated: FACS-sorted CD8+CD4-CCR7+CD45RA+ naive T cells.

The CDR3 region is CASSLSEFQETQYF. CDR3 DNA sequence: TGTGCCAGCAGCTTGAGTGAGTTCCAAGAGACCCAGTACTTC. V gene TRBV11-2 combines with J gene TRBJ2-5; no clear D. Germline V gives CDR1 SGHAT, CDR2 FQNNGV. The CDR3 extends over 14 amino acids. The V gene lost 3 bases and the J gene lost 1 base, with 9 bases spanning the gap.